The 24 T cell receptor beta chains presented below share a single source sample, sequenced in a study of blood T cell repertoires in COVID-19. Profiled with immunoSEQ multiplex PCR; TCRdb holds only in-frame clones, not every one. The sample has 300,000 to 450,000 clones; roughly 90% are singletons. Source material: peripheral blood. The origin of the receptors is a woman aged 55-75 years with COVID-19, enrolled during active disease.

The genes are TRBV5-4 and TRBJ1-1; possibly TRBD1 for D (5 bases). Germline CDR1 reads SGHNT; CDR2 reads YYREEE (reference sequence). The CDR3 covers 15 residues. V gave up 0 bases and J gave up 4 bases, with 13 bases separating them. In DNA, the CDR3 is TGTGCCAGCAGCTTGGGCGGTGCAGGGATCACTGAAGCTTTCTTT. This gives the protein CASSLGGAGITEAFF. Full variable domain (missing parts from reference TRBV5-4 and TRBJ1-1): ETGVTQSPTHLIKTRGQQVTLRCSSQSGHNTVSWYQQALGQGPQFIFQYYREEENGRGNFPPRFSGLQFPNYSSELNVNALELDDSALYLCASSLGGAGITEAFFGQGTRLTVV.

This clone has only one observation. This chain joins TRBV2 and TRBJ1-1, with D unresolved. The germline V gene encodes CDR1 SNHLY and CDR2 FYNNEI. Trimming shortened V by 7 bases and J by 3 bases, and 15 bases separated the two germline ends. The CDR3 is made up of 14 amino acids. The CDR3 is CASKEGSSHTEAFF. The DNA of the CDR3 is TGTGCCAGCAAGGAGGGCAGCTCCCACACTGAAGCTTTCTTT.

In its sample, this clone was seen once. The V gene is TRBV19, the J gene TRBJ1-3, with 9 bases lining up with TRBD1. In germline, CDR1 is LNHDA, CDR2 SQIVND (reference sequence). The CDR3 consists of 14 residues. With V trimmed by 8 bases and J by 4 bases, 6 bases remained unmatched. The CDR3 protein is CASRQGGLGNTIYF. The CDR3 DNA is TGTGCCAGTCGACAGGGGGGTCTGGGAAACACCATATATTTT.

The CDR3 bases are TGTGCCAGCAGCCATGACGACACCGTCTCTGGGGCCAACGTCCTGACTTTC. This encodes CASSHDDTVSGANVLTF. This chain uses TRBV3-1 (or the pseudogene TRBV3-2) with TRBJ2-6, with D uncertain. This CDR3 has 17 residues. V was clipped by 3 bases and J by 0 bases, with 12 bases between them. CDR1 and CDR2 from the germline V gene are LGHDT and YNNKEL (reference sequence).

The chain combines TRBV7-9 with TRBJ1-6; D perhaps matches TRBD1 (6 bases). The germline V gene encodes CDR1 SEHNR and CDR2 FQNEAQ (reference sequence). The CDR3 is made up of 16 amino acids. Trimming removed 2 bases from V and 7 bases from J, with 15 bases in between. The CDR3 bases are TGTGCCAGCAGCTTACCCCCGACAGGAACGAATTCACCCCTCCACTTT. Protein: CASSLPPTGTNSPLHF.

The V call is TRBV12-5, the J call TRBJ2-2; D perhaps matches TRBD2 (5 bases). Germline V gene lookup returns CDR1 LGHNT and CDR2 FRNRAP. With 6 bases removed from V and 4 bases from J, the gap between germline ends came to 12 bases. There are 14 residues in the CDR3. CDR3 amino acids: CASGHPLATGELFF. CDR3 nucleotide sequence: TGTGCTAGTGGCCACCCCCTAGCCACCGGGGAGCTGTTTTTT. The complete variable domain, with remaining parts taken from reference TRBV12-5 and TRBJ2-2, reads DARVTQTPRHKVTEMGQEVTMRCQPILGHNTVFWYRQTMMQGLELLAYFRNRAPLDDSGMPKDRFSAEMPDATLATLKIQPSEPRDSAVYFCASGHPLATGELFFGEGSRLTVL.

This sequence joins TRBV7-2 and TRBJ1-3; D is undetermined. The CDR3 length is 14 residues. Per the germline V gene, CDR1 is SGHTA and CDR2 is FQGNSA. The V and J ends lost 3 bases and 4 bases respectively, with 10 bases between them. The CDR3: CASSFPTRGNTIYF. CDR3 nucleotide sequence: TGTGCCAGCAGCTTCCCGACTCGGGGAAACACCATATATTTT.

V usage is TRBV6-5 and J usage is TRBJ2-1; 11 nucleotides align to TRBD2. The trim removed 6 bases at V and 0 bases at J, leaving 1 base unmatched. The CDR3 contains 15 residues. The germline gives CDR1 MNHEY, CDR2 SVGAGI. The CDR3 DNA sequence: TGTGCCAGCAGACTAGCGGGGGCCTCCTACAATGAGCAGTTCTTC. Translating gives CASRLAGASYNEQFF.

V usage is TRBV19 and J usage is TRBJ2-2; D is possibly TRBD1 (6 bases). The germline CDR1 and CDR2 sequences are LNHDA and SQIVND (reference sequence). The CDR3 is 17 amino acids. V lost 4 bases and J 2 bases, leaving 17 bases between the germline ends. CDR3 protein: CASSKQSGTRNTGELFF. The CDR3 bases are TGTGCCAGTAGTAAACAATCCGGGACAAGAAACACCGGGGAGCTGTTTTTT. The full variable domain, rest sourced from reference TRBV19 and TRBJ2-2, is DGGITQSPKYLFRKEGQNVTLSCEQNLNHDAMYWYRQDPGQGLRLIYYSQIVNDFQKGDIAEGYSVSREKKESFPLTVTSAQKNPTAFYLCASSKQSGTRNTGELFFGEGSRLTVL.

The chain uses TRBV2 and TRBJ2-5; 12 bases align to TRBD2. V was clipped by 7 bases and J by 4 bases; unmatched bases: 7. Germline assignment: CDR1 SNHLY and CDR2 FYNNEI. CDR3 length equals 15 residues. CDR3 sequence reads: CASTSSGGAGETQYF. CDR3 coding DNA: TGTGCCAGCACCTCTAGCGGGGGGGCGGGAGAGACCCAGTACTTC.

V usage is TRBV6-4 and J usage is TRBJ1-5; no definite D call. Trimming cost V 5 bases and J 8 bases, with 16 bases left between them. This CDR3 contains 14 residues. Germline assignment: CDR1 MRHNA and CDR2 SNTAGT. The CDR3 DNA sequence: TGTGCCAGCAGTTCGGTCCCCTTTGTAGAGCCCCAGCATTTT. As protein: CASSSVPFVEPQHF.

Points on this clone: The sample contains more than one DNA sequence encoding this CDR3. The gene calls are TRBV6-6 and TRBJ1-5, with 8 positions matching TRBD1. This CDR3 contains 14 residues. The J segment lost 2 bases and the V segment lost 5 bases, leaving 2 bases of the junction unmatched. Germline V gene lookup returns CDR1 MNHNY and CDR2 SVGAGI (reference sequence). Here the CDR3 reads CASSLGQGNQPQHF. The DNA for the CDR3 is TGTGCCAGCAGTCTGGGACAGGGCAATCAGCCCCAGCATTTT.

This clone has a single count. The V gene is TRBV11-3, the J gene TRBJ2-1, with D perhaps TRBD2 (6 bases). The CDR3 has 15 amino acids. Trimming pared 7 bases from V and 0 bases from J, leaving 13 bases between. CDR1 is SGHNT and CDR2 is YENEEA in the germline V gene. As DNA, the CDR3 is TGTGCCAGCAACCTCCCCGGGAGCTCCTACAATGAGCAGTTCTTC. Its protein is CASNLPGSSYNEQFF.

V usage is TRBV7-9 and J usage is TRBJ1-1; 8 nucleotides line up with TRBD1. Germline loops: CDR1 SEHNR, CDR2 FQNEAQ (reference sequence). This CDR3 has 14 amino acids. The J segment lost 0 bases and the V segment lost 3 bases, leaving 0 bases of the junction unmatched. CDR3 coding DNA: TGTGCCAGCAGCTTGGGACAGGTGAACACTGAAGCTTTCTTT. It encodes CASSLGQVNTEAFF.

V is TRBV12-3 or TRBV12-4 and J is TRBJ1-2; D perhaps matches TRBD1 (6 bases). The CDR3 is 13 amino acids. The ends were cut back, 6 bases at V and 7 bases at J, with 15 bases in the middle. CDR3 nucleotide sequence: TGTGCCAGCAGCCCCGAGGGGGTAAGTGGCTACACCTTC. This encodes CASSPEGVSGYTF.

The V call is TRBV6-5, the J call TRBJ1-2, with TRBD1 matching 8 bases. CDR1 is MNHEY, CDR2 SVGAGI, per germline. This CDR3 is 14 amino acids long. The J segment lost 3 bases and the V segment lost 6 bases, leaving 6 bases of the junction unmatched. The CDR3 here is CASSPGQGDYGYTF. DNA for the CDR3: TGTGCCAGCAGCCCCGGACAGGGTGACTATGGCTACACCTTC.

As to this clone: Germline and junction disagree at one end, which may indicate a read error. This chain links TRBV28 with TRBJ2-1, with D maybe TRBD1 (6 bases). The CDR3 covers 13 residues. Germline CDR1 and CDR2: MDHEN and SYDVKM. This chain's CDR3 is CASSTTDRFEEFF. Here the CDR3 DNA reads TGTGCCAGCAGTACAACCGACAGGTTTGAGGAGTTCTTC.

The J gene is TRBJ1-3, the V gene TRBV12-3 or TRBV12-4, with 8 bases identical to TRBD1. This CDR3 is 13 amino acids long. J gave up 8 bases and V 6 bases, and 6 bases lay outside the gene matches. This CDR3 is CASSSYRGDTIYF. The DNA of the CDR3 is TGTGCCAGCAGCTCATACAGGGGGGACACCATATATTTT.

This clone occurred a few times. The V and J genes are TRBV7-3 and TRBJ2-2, with D possibly TRBD2 on 6 matching bases. Germline CDR1 and CDR2: SGHTA and FQGTGA. The CDR3 spans 15 residues. Trimming removed 2 bases at V and 1 base at J, with 8 bases between. The CDR3 DNA follows: TGTGCCAGCAGCTTAGGAGGGGTGAACACCGGGGAGCTGTTTTTT. This encodes CASSLGGVNTGELFF.

The V gene is TRBV5-1, the J gene TRBJ1-1, with 9 bases fitting TRBD1. Per germline, CDR1 SGHRS and CDR2 YFSETQ. CDR3 length equals 15 residues. J gave up 4 bases and V 4 bases, and 8 bases lay outside the gene matches. CDR3 nucleotide sequence: TGCGCCAGCAGCAATACCGGGACAGGGTCCACTGAAGCTTTCTTT. Protein sequence: CASSNTGTGSTEAFF.

V and J are TRBV7-2 and TRBJ1-6; TRBD1 matches 8 bases. With V trimmed by 5 bases and J by 10 bases, 4 bases remained unmatched. The CDR3 extends over 13 amino acids. Germline V gene data show CDR1 as SGHTA and CDR2 as FQGNSA. In DNA form, the CDR3 reads TGTGCCAGCAGCATTGACAGGGGATCACCCCTCCACTTT. It specifies CASSIDRGSPLHF.

The chain uses TRBV5-5 and TRBJ2-2; no firm D call. There are 15 residues in the CDR3. Deletions cut 1 base from V and 3 bases from J, with 10 bases between. Looked up from germline, CDR1 is SGHKS and CDR2 is YYEKEE (reference sequence). The CDR3 DNA follows: TGTGCCAGCAGCTTGCTCGTTCTAGACACCGGGGAGCTGTTTTTT. It specifies CASSLLVLDTGELFF.

The chain's CDR3 is CASSSWTVSKEGYTF. The CDR3 DNA reads TGCGCCAGCAGCTCATGGACAGTTTCGAAGGAAGGCTACACCTTC. This chain links TRBV5-1 with TRBJ1-2, with D tentatively TRBD1 (6 bases). The CDR3 extends over 15 amino acids. The germline CDR1 and CDR2 sequences are SGHRS and YFSETQ. The germline V and J ends were trimmed by 3 bases and 8 bases, with 20 bases remaining between them.

The sample holds a few counts of this clone. The V and J genes are TRBV6-5 and TRBJ1-2; TRBD1 agrees at 10 bases. Germline V CDR1 and CDR2: MNHEY, SVGAGI. This CDR3 contains 16 residues. The V and J ends lost 2 bases and 1 base, in that order; junction bases with no gene match: 4. CDR3 sequence: CASSYGTGEYNYGYTF. CDR3 sequence (DNA): TGTGCCAGCAGTTACGGGACAGGGGAATATAACTATGGCTACACCTTC.